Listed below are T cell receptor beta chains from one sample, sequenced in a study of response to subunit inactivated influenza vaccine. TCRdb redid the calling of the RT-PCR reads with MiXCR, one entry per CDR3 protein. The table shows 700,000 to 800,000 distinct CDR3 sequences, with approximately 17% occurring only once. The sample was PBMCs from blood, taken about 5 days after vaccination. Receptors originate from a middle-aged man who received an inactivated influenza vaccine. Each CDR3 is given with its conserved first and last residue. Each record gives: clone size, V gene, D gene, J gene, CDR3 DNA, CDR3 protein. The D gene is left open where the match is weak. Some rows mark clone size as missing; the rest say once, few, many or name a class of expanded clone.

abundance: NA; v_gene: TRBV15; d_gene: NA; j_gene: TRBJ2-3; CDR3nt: TGTGCCACCAGCACCACTCACGGGGGCCCTCGTACGCAGTATTTT; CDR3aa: CATSTTHGGPRTQYF
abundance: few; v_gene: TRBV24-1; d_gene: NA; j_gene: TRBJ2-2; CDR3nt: TGTGCCACCAGTGATGAACAGGGAGTCGGGGAGCTGTTTTTT; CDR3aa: CATSDEQGVGELFF
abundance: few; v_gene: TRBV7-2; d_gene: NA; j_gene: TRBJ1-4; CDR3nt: TGTGCCAGCAGAAGCGGGACGCCGGGAAATGAAAAACTGTTTTTT; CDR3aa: CASRSGTPGNEKLFF
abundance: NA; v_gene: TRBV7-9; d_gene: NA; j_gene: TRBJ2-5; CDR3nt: TGTGCCAGCAGCTGGGTCAGAAAAGCCCAAGAGACCCAGTACTTC; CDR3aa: CASSWVRKAQETQYF
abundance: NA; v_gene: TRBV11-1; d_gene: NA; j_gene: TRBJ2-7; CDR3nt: TGTGCCAGCAGCCGAACCGGGACGGCCTTCCACGAGCAGTACTTC; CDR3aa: CASSRTGTAFHEQYF
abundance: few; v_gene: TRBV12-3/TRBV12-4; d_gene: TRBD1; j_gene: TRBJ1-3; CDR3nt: TGCTCCAGCCGAACAGGGGCTGGAAACACCATATATTTT; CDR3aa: CSSRTGAGNTIYF
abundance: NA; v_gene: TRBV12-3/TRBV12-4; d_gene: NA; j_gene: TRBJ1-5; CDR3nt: TGTGCCAGCAGTTTCTCAGGGGACAATCAGCCCCAGCATTTT; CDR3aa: CASSFSGDNQPQHF
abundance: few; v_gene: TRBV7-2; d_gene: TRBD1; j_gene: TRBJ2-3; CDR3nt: TGTGCCAGCAGCCCTAGGGACAGGACTAGCACAGATACGCAGTATTTT; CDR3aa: CASSPRDRTSTDTQYF
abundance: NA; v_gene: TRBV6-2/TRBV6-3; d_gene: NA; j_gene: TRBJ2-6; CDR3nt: TGTGCCACCCTACTAGTCCCCGTCTCTGGGGCCAACGTCCTGACTTTC; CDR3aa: CATLLVPVSGANVLTF
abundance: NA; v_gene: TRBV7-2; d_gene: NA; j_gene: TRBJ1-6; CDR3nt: TGTGCCAGCAGGTCCTCAATGGGGGGGTCCTATAATTCACCCCTCCACTTT; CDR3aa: CASRSSMGGSYNSPLHF
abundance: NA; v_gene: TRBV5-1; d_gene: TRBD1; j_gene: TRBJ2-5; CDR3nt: TGCGCCAGCAGCTTGGCTTTGCGGACAGGGGAGACCCAGTACTTC; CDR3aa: CASSLALRTGETQYF
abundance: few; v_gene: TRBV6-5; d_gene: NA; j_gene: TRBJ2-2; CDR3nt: TGTGCCAGCAGTCACATCCAGCGGACCGGGGAGCTGTTTTTT; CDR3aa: CASSHIQRTGELFF
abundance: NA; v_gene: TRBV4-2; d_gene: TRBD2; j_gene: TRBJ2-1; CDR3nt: TGTGCCAGCAGCCGGAGTACTAGCGGGGTATACAATGAGCAGTTCTTC; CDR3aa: CASSRSTSGVYNEQFF
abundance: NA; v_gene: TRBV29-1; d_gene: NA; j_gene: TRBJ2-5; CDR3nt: TGCAGCGTTGAACCCTCCGGTTGGCAAGAGACCCAGTACTTC; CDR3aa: CSVEPSGWQETQYF
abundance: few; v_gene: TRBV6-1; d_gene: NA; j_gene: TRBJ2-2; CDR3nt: TGTGCCAGCAGGACAGGCTCTTCTGGGACCGGGGAGCTGTTTTTT; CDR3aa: CASRTGSSGTGELFF
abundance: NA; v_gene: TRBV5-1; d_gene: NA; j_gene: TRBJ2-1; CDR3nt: TGCGCCAGCAGCGATGGATTACAGAGCTACAATGAGCAGTTCTTC; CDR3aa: CASSDGLQSYNEQFF
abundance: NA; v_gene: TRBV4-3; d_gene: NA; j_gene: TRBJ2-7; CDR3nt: TGCGCCAGCAGCCAAGGAGGGGCCGCCTCCTACGAGCAGTACTTC; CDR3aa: CASSQGGAASYEQYF
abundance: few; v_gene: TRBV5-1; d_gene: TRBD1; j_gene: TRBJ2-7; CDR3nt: TGCGCCAGCAGCATGACCGGGACAGGGGAAGGCGAGCAGTACTTC; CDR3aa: CASSMTGTGEGEQYF
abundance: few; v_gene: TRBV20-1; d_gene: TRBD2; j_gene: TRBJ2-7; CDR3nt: TGCAGTGCTAGAGGGGCTAGCGGGAGATACGAGCAGTACTTC; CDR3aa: CSARGASGRYEQYF
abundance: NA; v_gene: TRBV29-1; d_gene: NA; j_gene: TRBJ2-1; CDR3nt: TGCAGCGTTGAAGGGGATGAGGACAATGAGCAGTTCTTC; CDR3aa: CSVEGDEDNEQFF